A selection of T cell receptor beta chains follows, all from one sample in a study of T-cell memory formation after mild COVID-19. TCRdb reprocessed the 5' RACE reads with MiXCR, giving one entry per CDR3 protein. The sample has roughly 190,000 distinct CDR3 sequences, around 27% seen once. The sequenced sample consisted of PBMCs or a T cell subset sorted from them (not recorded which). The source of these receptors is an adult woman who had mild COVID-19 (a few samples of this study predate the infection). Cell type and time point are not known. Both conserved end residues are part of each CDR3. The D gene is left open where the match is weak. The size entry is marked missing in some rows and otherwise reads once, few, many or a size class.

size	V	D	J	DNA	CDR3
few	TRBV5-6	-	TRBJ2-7	TGTGCCAGCAGCTTACCGGAAGGGGTAGGCGAGCAGTACTTC	CASSLPEGVGEQYF
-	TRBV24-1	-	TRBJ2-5	TGTGCCACCACTCAATCGGGACTCGAAGAGACCCAGTACTTC	CATTQSGLEETQYF
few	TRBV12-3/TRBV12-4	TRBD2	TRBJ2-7	TGTGCCAGCGGTTCTTGGGGTTCGGGGGGTTCCTCCTACGAGCAGTACTTC	CASGSWGSGGSSYEQYF
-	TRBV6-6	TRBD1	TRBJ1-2	TGTGCCAGCTTAGACAGGGACTATGGCTACACCTTC	CASLDRDYGYTF
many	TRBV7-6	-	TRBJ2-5	TGTGCCAGCAGCTTAGGCGAAGAGACCCAGTACTTC	CASSLGEETQYF
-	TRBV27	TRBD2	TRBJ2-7	TGTGCCAGCAGTTTATCTGGGCTAGCGGGTTACGAGCAGTACTTC	CASSLSGLAGYEQYF
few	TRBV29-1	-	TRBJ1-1	TGCAGCGTGGAAGACAGACTGAACACTGAAGCTTTCTTT	CSVEDRLNTEAFF
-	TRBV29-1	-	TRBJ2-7	TGCAGCGTTGTTATGGGGTTCCGTTCTTACGAGCAGTACTTC	CSVVMGFRSYEQYF
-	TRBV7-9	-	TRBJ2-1	TGTGCCAGCAGCTTAGAGGCAGCGCCGAGCTCCTACAATGAGCAGTTCTTC	CASSLEAAPSSYNEQFF
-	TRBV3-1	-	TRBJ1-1	TGTGCCAGCAGCCTTCTACCAAAGACCATCGGGAGCGCTGAAGCTTTCTTT	CASSLLPKTIGSAEAFF
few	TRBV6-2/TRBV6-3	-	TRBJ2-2	TGTGCCAGCAGTGGGGCCAGGGAGCTGTTTTTT	CASSGARELFF
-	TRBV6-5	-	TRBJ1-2	TGTGCCAGCAGTTTAAGAGGGTATGGCTACACCTTC	CASSLRGYGYTF
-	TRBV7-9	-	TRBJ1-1	TGTGCCAGCAGCTTGGTACAGAACACTGAAGCTTTCTTT	CASSLVQNTEAFF